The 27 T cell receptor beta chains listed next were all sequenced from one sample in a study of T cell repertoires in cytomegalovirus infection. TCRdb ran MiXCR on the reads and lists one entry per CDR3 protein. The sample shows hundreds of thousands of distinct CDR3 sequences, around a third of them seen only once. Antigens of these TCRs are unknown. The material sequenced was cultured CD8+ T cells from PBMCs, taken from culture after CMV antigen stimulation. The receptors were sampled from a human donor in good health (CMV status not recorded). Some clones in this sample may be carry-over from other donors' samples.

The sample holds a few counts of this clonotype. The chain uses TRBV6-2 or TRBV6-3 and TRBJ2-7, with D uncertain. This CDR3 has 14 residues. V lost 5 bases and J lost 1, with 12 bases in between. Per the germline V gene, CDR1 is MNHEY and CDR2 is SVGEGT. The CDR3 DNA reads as TGTGCCAGCAGTCCCCCACCGGGTTCCTACGAGCAGTACTTC. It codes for CASSPPPGSYEQYF.

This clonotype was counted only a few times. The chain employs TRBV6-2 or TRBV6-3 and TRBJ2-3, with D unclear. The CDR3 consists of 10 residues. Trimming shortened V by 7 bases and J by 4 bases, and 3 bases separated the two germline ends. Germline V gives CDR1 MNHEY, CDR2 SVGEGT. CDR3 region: CASKADTQYF. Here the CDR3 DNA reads TGTGCCAGCAAAGCAGATACGCAGTATTTT.

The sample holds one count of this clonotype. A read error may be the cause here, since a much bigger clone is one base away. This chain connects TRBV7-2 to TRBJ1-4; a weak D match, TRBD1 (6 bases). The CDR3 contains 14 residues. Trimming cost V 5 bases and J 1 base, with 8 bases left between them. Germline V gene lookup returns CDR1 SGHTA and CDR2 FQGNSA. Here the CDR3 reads CASSAGETNEKLFF. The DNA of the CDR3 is TGTGCCAGCAGCGCAGGGGAAACTAATGAAAAACTGTTTTTT.

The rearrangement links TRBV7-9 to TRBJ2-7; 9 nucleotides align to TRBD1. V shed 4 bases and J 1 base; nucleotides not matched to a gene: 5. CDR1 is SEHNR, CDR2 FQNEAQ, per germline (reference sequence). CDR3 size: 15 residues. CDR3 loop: CASSSGQGESYEQYF. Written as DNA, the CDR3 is TGTGCCAGCAGCTCGGGACAGGGAGAATCCTACGAGCAGTACTTC.

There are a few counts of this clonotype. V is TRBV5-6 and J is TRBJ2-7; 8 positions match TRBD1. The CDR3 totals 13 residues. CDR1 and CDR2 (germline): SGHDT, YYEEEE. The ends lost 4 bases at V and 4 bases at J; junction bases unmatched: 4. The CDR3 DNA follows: TGTGCCAGCAGCCGGACAGGGCGTTACGAGCAGTACTTC. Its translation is CASSRTGRYEQYF. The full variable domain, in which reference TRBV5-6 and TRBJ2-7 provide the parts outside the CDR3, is DAGVTQSPTHLIKTRGQQVTLRCSPKSGHDTVSWYQQALGQGPQFIFQYYEEEERQRGNFPDRFSGHQFPNYSSELNVNALLLGDSALYLCASSRTGRYEQYFGPGTRLTVT.

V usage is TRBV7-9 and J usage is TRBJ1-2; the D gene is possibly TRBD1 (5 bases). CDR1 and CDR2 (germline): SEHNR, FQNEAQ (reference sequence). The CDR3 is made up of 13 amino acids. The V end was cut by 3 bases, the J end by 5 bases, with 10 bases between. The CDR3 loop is CASSLGVRYGYTF. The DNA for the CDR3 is TGTGCCAGCAGCTTGGGGGTGAGGTATGGCTACACCTTC.

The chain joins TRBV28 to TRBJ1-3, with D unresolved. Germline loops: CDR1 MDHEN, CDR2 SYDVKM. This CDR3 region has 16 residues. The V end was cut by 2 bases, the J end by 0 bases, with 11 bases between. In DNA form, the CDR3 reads TGTGCCAGCAGTTTAGGAGGGAACCCCTCTGGAAACACCATATATTTT. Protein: CASSLGGNPSGNTIYF.

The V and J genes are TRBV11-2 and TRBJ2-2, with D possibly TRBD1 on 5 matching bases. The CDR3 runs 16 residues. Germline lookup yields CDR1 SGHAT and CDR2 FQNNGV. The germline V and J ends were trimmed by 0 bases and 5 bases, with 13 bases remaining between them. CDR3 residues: CASSLDRVLGTGELFF. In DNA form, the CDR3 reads TGTGCCAGCAGCTTAGACAGGGTCTTAGGGACCGGGGAGCTGTTTTTT.

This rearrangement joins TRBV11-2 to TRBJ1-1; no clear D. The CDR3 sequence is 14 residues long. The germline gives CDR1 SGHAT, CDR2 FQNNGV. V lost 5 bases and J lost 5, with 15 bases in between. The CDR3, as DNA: TGTGCCAGCAGCCCATGGCCTAACCTAACTGAAGCTTTCTTT. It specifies CASSPWPNLTEAFF.

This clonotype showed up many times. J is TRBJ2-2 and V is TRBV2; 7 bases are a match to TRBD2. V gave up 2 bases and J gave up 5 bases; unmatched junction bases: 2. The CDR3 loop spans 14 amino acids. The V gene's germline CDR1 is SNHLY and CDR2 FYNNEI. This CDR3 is CASSEQGGTGELFF. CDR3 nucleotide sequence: TGTGCCAGCAGTGAACAGGGAGGGACCGGGGAGCTGTTTTTT.

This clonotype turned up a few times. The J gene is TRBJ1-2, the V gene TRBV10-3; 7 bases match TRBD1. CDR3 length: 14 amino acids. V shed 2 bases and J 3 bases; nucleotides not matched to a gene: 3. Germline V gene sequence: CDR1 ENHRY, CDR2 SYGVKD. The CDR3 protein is CAISEDREDYGYTF. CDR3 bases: TGTGCCATCAGTGAGGACAGGGAGGACTATGGCTACACCTTC.

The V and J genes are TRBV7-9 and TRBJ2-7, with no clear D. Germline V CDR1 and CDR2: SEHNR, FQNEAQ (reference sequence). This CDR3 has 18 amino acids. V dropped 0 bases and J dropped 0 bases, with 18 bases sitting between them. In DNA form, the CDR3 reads TGTGCCAGCAGCTTAGCGGTTATAGTGGCTCCTTTCTCCTACGAGCAGTACTTC. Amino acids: CASSLAVIVAPFSYEQYF.

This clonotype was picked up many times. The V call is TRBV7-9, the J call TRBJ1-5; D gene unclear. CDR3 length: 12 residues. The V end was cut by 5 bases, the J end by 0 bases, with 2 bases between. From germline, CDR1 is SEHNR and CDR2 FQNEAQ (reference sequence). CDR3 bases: TGTGCCAGCAGCGATAGCAATCAGCCCCAGCATTTT. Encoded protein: CASSDSNQPQHF. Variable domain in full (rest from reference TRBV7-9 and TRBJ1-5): DTGVSQNPRHKITKRGQNVTFRCDPISEHNRLYWYRQTLGQGPEFLTYFQNEAQLEKSRLLSDRFSAERPKGSFSTLEIQRTEQGDSAMYLCASSDSNQPQHFGDGTRLSIL.

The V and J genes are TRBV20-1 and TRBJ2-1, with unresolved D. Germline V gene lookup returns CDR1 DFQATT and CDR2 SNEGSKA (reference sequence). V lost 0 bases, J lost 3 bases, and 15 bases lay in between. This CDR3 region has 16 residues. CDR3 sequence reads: CSARDRAERVYNEQFF. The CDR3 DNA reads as TGCAGTGCTAGAGATCGGGCAGAAAGAGTCTACAATGAGCAGTTCTTC.

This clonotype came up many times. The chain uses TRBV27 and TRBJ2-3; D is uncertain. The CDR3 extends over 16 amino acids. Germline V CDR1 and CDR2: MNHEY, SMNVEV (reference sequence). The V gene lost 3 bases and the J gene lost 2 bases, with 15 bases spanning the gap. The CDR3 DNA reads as TGTGCCAGCAGTTTTGGTCTTGCAGGATCCACAGATACGCAGTATTTT. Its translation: CASSFGLAGSTDTQYF.

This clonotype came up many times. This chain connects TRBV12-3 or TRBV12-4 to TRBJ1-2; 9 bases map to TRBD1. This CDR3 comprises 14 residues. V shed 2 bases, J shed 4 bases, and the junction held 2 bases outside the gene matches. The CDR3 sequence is CASSLTGQGYGYTF. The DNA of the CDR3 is TGTGCCAGCAGTTTAACGGGACAGGGCTATGGCTACACCTTC.

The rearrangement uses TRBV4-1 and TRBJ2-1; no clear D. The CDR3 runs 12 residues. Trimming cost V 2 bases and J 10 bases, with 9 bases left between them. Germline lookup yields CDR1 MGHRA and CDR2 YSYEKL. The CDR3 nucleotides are TGCGCCAGCAGCCAAAATGTCAGGGAGCAGTTCTTC. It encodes CASSQNVREQFF.

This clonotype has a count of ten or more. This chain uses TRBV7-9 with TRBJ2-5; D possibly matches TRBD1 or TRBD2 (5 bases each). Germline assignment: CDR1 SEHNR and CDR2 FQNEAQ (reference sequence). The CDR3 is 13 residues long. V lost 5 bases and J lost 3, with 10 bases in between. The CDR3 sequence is CASSGGTKETQYF. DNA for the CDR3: TGTGCCAGCAGCGGGGGTACTAAAGAGACCCAGTACTTC.

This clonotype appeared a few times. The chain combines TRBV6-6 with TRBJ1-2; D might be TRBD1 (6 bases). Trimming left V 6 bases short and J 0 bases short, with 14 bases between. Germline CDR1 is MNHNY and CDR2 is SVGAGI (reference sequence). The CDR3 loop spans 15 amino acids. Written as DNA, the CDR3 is TGTGCCAGCAGCCCCCCGGACAGAACTAACTATGGCTACACCTTC. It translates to CASSPPDRTNYGYTF.

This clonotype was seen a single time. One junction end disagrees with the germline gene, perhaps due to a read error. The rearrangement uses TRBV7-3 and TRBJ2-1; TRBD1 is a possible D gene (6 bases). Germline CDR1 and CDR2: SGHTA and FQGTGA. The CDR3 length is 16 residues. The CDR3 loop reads CANSLTVGQLYNEQFF. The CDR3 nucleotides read TGTGCCAACAGCTTGACGGTCGGACAGCTTTACAATGAGCAGTTCTTC.

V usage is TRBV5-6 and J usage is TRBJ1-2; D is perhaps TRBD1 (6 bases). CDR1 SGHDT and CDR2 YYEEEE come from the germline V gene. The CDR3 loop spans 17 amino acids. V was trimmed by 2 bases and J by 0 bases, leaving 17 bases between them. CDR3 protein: CASSFGTGGAANYGYTF. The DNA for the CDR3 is TGTGCCAGCAGCTTCGGTACGGGGGGGGCAGCTAACTATGGCTACACCTTC.

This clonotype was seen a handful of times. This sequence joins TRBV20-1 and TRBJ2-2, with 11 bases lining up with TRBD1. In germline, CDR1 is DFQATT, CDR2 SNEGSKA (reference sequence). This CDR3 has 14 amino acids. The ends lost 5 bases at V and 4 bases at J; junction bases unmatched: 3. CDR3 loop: CSAPGTGGTGELFF. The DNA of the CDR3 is TGCAGTGCTCCCGGGACAGGGGGCACCGGGGAGCTGTTTTTT.

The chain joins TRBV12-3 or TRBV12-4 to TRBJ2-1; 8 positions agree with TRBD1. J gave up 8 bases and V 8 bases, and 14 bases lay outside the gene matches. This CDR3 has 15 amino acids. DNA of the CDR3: TGTGCCAGCTCCTATACAGGGGGGTTTATTGATGAGCAGTTCTTC. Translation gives CASSYTGGFIDEQFF.

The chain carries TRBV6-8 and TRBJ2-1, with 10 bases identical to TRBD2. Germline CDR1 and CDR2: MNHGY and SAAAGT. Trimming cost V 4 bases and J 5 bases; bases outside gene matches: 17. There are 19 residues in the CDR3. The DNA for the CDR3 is TGTGCCAGCAGTTTTACTCTGTCCGTCGGACTAGCGGCCAACAATGAGCAGTTCTTC. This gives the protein CASSFTLSVGLAANNEQFF.

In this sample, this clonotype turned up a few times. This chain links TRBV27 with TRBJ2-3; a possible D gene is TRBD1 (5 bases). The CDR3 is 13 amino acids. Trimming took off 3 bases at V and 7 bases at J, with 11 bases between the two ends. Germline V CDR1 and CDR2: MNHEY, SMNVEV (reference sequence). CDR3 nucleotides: TGTGCCAGCAGTTTCGGACAAGGGTATACGCAGTATTTT. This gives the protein CASSFGQGYTQYF.

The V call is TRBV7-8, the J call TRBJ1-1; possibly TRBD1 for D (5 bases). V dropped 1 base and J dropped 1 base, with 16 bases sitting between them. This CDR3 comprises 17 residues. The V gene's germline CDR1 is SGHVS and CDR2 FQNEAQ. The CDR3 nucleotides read TGTGCCAGCAGCTTAGGAATAGGGGAAAGAAAGAACACTGAAGCTTTCTTT. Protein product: CASSLGIGERKNTEAFF.

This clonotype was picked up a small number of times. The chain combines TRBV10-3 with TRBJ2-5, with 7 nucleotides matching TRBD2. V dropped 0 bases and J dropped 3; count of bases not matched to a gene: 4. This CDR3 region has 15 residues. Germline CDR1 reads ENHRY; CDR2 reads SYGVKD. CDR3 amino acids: CAISESGTIKETQYF. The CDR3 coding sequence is TGTGCCATCAGTGAGTCGGGGACTATCAAAGAGACCCAGTACTTC.